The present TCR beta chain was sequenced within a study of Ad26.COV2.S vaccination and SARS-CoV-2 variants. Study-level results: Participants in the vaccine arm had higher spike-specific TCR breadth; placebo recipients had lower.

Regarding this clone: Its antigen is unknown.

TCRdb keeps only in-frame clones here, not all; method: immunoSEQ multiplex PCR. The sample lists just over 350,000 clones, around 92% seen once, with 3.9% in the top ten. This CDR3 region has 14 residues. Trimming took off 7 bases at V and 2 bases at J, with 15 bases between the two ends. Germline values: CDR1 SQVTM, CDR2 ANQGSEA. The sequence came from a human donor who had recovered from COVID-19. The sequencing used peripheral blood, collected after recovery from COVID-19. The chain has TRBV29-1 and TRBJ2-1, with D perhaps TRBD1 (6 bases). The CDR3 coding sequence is TGCAGCGCCTCGCCCAGGACAGCCTACAATGAGCAGTTCTTC. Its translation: CSASPRTAYNEQFF.